This is a list of T cell receptor beta chains from one sample in a study of early T cells in non-severe SARS-CoV-2 infection. TCRdb reanalysed the 5' RACE reads using MiXCR and keeps one entry per CDR3 protein. Of fewer than 35,000 distinct CDR3 sequences in the sample, roughly 4.4% were seen once. Sequencing input: whole blood. All receptors come from an adult who was a healthcare worker with PCR-confirmed SARS-CoV-2 infection or an uninfected control (not recorded which). The CDR3 runs from the conserved cysteine through the conserved F or W. The D gene is left open where the match is weak. The size entry is marked missing in some rows and otherwise reads once, few, many or a size class.

J gene	V gene	clone size	D gene	CDR3 protein	CDR3 DNA
TRBJ2-7	TRBV6-5	medium-sized	-	CASSYSQGRYEQYF	TGTGCCAGCAGTTACTCCCAGGGGCGGTACGAGCAGTACTTC
TRBJ2-6	TRBV7-6	many	TRBD1	CASSLEVQGAAGANVLTF	TGTGCCAGCAGCTTAGAGGTCCAGGGGGCGGCTGGGGCCAACGTCCTGACTTTC
TRBJ2-3	TRBV29-1	many	-	CSVEGQTDTQYF	TGCAGCGTTGAGGGGCAGACAGATACGCAGTATTTT
TRBJ2-3	TRBV12-3/TRBV12-4	many	-	CASSLRTDTDTQYF	TGTGCCAGCAGTTTGCGGACAGACACAGATACGCAGTATTTT
TRBJ2-5	TRBV5-1	many	-	CASSFRGNNEETQYF	TGCGCCAGCAGCTTTCGCGGGAACAATGAAGAGACCCAGTACTTC
TRBJ2-1	TRBV20-1	many	-	CSARALHIQINEQFF	TGCAGTGCTAGAGCCCTCCACATCCAAATCAATGAGCAGTTCTTC
TRBJ2-1	TRBV7-2	many	-	CASSLRYGYSYNEQFF	TGTGCCAGCAGCTTAAGGTACGGGTATTCCTACAATGAGCAGTTCTTC
TRBJ2-1	TRBV2	-	TRBD2	CASKYSGSHNEQFF	TGTGCCAGCAAGTACAGCGGGAGCCACAATGAGCAGTTCTTC
TRBJ2-5	TRBV4-3	many	-	CASSRMGLGTQYF	TGCGCCAGCAGCCGGATGGGCCTGGGGACCCAGTACTTC
TRBJ2-3	TRBV6-2/TRBV6-3	many	TRBD2	CASSGGSLTDTQYF	TGTGCCAGCAGCGGCGGGAGCCTCACAGATACGCAGTATTTT
TRBJ2-1	TRBV12-3/TRBV12-4	many	TRBD1	CASSTTGGPYNEQFF	TGTGCCAGCAGTACGACAGGGGGACCCTACAATGAGCAGTTCTTC
TRBJ1-4	TRBV5-6	many	-	CASSPDHPGNEKLFF	TGTGCCAGCAGCCCGGACCATCCGGGTAATGAAAAACTGTTTTTT
TRBJ2-1	TRBV19	-	TRBD2	CASRIMAGGRGNEQFF	TGTGCCAGTAGGATTATGGCGGGAGGGAGGGGCAATGAGCAGTTCTTC
TRBJ2-1	TRBV6-1	many	-	CASSADPLRPSNSRSSYNEQFF	TGTGCCAGCAGTGCAGACCCCCTCAGACCCTCAAATAGTCGGAGCTCCTACAATGAGCAGTTCTTC
TRBJ1-5	TRBV29-1	many	TRBD1	CSVIDRGENQPQHF	TGCAGCGTCATAGACAGGGGAGAAAATCAGCCCCAGCATTTT
TRBJ2-7	TRBV7-9	-	-	CASSLDGVSYEQYF	TGTGCCAGCAGCTTAGATGGGGTATCCTACGAGCAGTACTTC
TRBJ2-5	TRBV19	many	-	CASSTGARETQYF	TGTGCCAGTAGTACCGGGGCTCGGGAGACCCAGTACTTC
TRBJ2-2	TRBV29-1	many	-	CSVPEDSGELFF	TGCAGCGTGCCCGAGGATTCCGGGGAGCTGTTTTTT
TRBJ2-4	TRBV6-1	many	-	CASSDFPGARKNIQYF	TGTGCCAGCAGTGACTTCCCTGGCGCCCGGAAAAACATTCAGTACTTC
TRBJ1-2	TRBV5-6	many	TRBD1	CASSFGQGNGYTF	TGTGCCAGCAGCTTCGGACAGGGTAATGGCTACACCTTC